A single T cell receptor beta chain is shown here with its context. What it binds is not known. The data were taken from a study of T cell responses to AZD1222 COVID-19 vaccine. The trim removed 4 bases at V and 0 bases at J, leaving 6 bases unmatched. The CDR3 spans 16 residues. Germline-derived CDR1 and CDR2 are SGHKS and YYEKEE (reference sequence). Overall study findings and caveats: Close to half of all spike-specific TCRs reportedly target regions of the variants that are unmutated. Clonal diversity was possibly underestimated, and white British individuals and females predominated among donors.

The repertoire was sequenced with immunoSEQ multiplex PCR; TCRdb's copy has only in-frame clones and lacks some. The repertoire has about 100,000 clones, 80% to 90% of them found once; the top ten carry roughly 10%. The chain has TRBV5-5 and TRBJ1-1; TRBD1 agrees at 10 bases. The input for sequencing was peripheral blood, taken 28 days after the second AZD1222 dose. The clonotype was recovered from an adult who received the AZD1222 COVID-19 vaccine. Written as DNA, the CDR3 is TGTGCCAGCAGCATCGGACAGGGGGGAGTGAACACTGAAGCTTTCTTT. It yields the protein CASSIGQGGVNTEAFF.